This entry lists 32 T cell receptor beta chains sequenced from one sample in a study of blood T cell repertoires in COVID-19. Generated by immunoSEQ multiplex PCR, the TCRdb table keeps only in-frame clones and is missing some. In the table there are around 59,000 clones, less than 80% of which are singletons. Sequencing input: peripheral blood. The receptors were gathered from a human donor in a cohort sampled during active COVID-19.

The gene calls are TRBV28 and TRBJ2-7, with 9 bases identical to TRBD2. Germline V CDR1 and CDR2: MDHEN, SYDVKM. V trimming: 6 bases; J trimming: 2 bases; junction bases outside the gene matches: 23. CDR3 length equals 20 residues. Written as DNA, the CDR3 is TGTGCCAGCAGCCCCGCGAGCCGAGCGGGAGGTGTTAGCCAACCCTACGAGCAGTACTTC. It encodes CASSPASRAGGVSQPYEQYF.

This chain links TRBV19 with TRBJ1-3; D may be TRBD1 (5 bases). This CDR3 comprises 14 residues. Germline V gene lookup returns CDR1 LNHDA and CDR2 SQIVND (reference sequence). V was clipped by 11 bases and J by 0 bases, with 14 bases between them. This CDR3 reads CAVTGGSSGNTIYF. CDR3 DNA sequence: TGTGCCGTCACCGGGGGGAGCTCTGGAAACACCATATATTTT.

V is TRBV9 and J is TRBJ1-1; 7 bases line up with TRBD1. V shed 1 base, J shed 3 bases, and the junction held 6 bases outside the gene matches. The CDR3 length is 15 residues. Looked up from germline, CDR1 is SGDLS and CDR2 is YYNGEE. The CDR3 DNA reads as TGTGCCAGCAGCGTACACCCTACAGGGGACACTGAAGCTTTCTTT. Protein sequence: CASSVHPTGDTEAFF.

This clone was seen only a few times. The chain recombines TRBV18 with TRBJ2-2; 7 bases map to TRBD2. The germline gives CDR1 KGHSH, CDR2 LQKENI. J was trimmed by 8 bases and V by 1 base; bases with no gene match: 7. The CDR3 sequence is 15 residues long. This CDR3 is CASSPLLAAEGELFF. Written as DNA, the CDR3 is TGTGCCAGCTCACCACTCCTAGCGGCAGAGGGGGAGCTGTTTTTT.

The rearrangement joins TRBV7-2 to TRBJ1-3, with no clear D. The CDR3 covers 13 residues. CDR1 and CDR2 (germline): SGHTA, FQGNSA. Trimming took off 7 bases at V and 1 base at J, with 8 bases between the two ends. The CDR3 is CASTSQSGNTIYF. As DNA, the CDR3 is TGTGCCAGCACCTCACAGTCTGGAAACACCATATATTTT.

This clone was seen a few times. The chain is built from TRBV5-8 and TRBJ2-5; TRBD1 matches at 8 bases. This CDR3 has 16 amino acids. Germline-derived CDR1 and CDR2 are SGHTS and YDEGEE. V lost 4 bases and J lost 5; bases outside the gene matches: 13. The CDR3 bases are TGTGCCAGCAGCCCCGACAGGGGACCAGCTCGGGAGACCCAGTACTTC. It yields the protein CASSPDRGPARETQYF.

The chain joins TRBV18 to TRBJ1-1; D not resolved. Germline CDR1 KGHSH, CDR2 LQKENI. Deletions cut 6 bases from V and 3 bases from J, with 8 bases between. This CDR3 contains 12 residues. In DNA, the CDR3 is TGTGCCAGCTCCCCCATAGACACTGAAGCTTTCTTT. Translation gives CASSPIDTEAFF.

The rearrangement uses TRBV18 and TRBJ1-1, with a possible D match to TRBD1 (6 bases). Looked up from germline, CDR1 is KGHSH and CDR2 is LQKENI. The ends were cut back, 7 bases at V and 1 base at J, with 16 bases in the middle. The CDR3 contains 15 residues. The DNA of the CDR3 is TGTGCCAGCTTTTCAGGGGCTGAATCGAACACTGAAGCTTTCTTT. It translates to CASFSGAESNTEAFF. Drawing the rest from reference TRBV18 and TRBJ1-1, the complete variable domain is NAGVMQNPRHLVRRRGQEARLRCSPMKGHSHVYWYRQLPEEGLKFMVYLQKENIIDESGMPKERFSAEFPKEGPSILRIQQVVRGDSAAYFCASFSGAESNTEAFFGQGTRLTVV.

The chain recombines TRBV29-1 with TRBJ1-1, with D uncertain. This CDR3 region has 13 residues. V dropped 7 bases and J dropped 1 base, with 13 bases sitting between them. Per the germline V gene, CDR1 is SQVTM and CDR2 is ANQGSEA. The DNA of the CDR3 is TGCAGCGCCGAGGGTACTGAGAACACTGAAGCTTTCTTT. Its protein is CSAEGTENTEAFF.

V usage is TRBV29-1 and J usage is TRBJ1-4; 9 positions agree with TRBD1. The junction had 3 bases not matched to a gene; V was cut back by 3 bases and J by 7 bases. CDR1 and CDR2 (germline): SQVTM, ANQGSEA. CDR3 length: 13 amino acids. In nucleotides, the CDR3 is TGCAGCGTTGAGGACAGGGGCTCTGAAAAACTGTTTTTT. Translated, it gives CSVEDRGSEKLFF.

V usage is TRBV7-9 and J usage is TRBJ1-1; TRBD1 might be the D (6 bases). There are 15 residues in the CDR3. Germline CDR1 and CDR2: SEHNR and FQNEAQ (reference sequence). V gave up 0 bases and J gave up 4 bases, with 12 bases separating them. CDR3 region: CASSLAGGRSTEAFF. The CDR3 DNA follows: TGTGCCAGCAGCTTAGCGGGGGGGCGGAGCACTGAAGCTTTCTTT.

This clone was seen at least ten times. The chain couples TRBV6-6 to TRBJ2-1; no clear D. From germline, CDR1 is MNHNY and CDR2 SVGAGI (reference sequence). V lost 10 bases to trimming and J lost 3 bases, with 10 bases between them. The CDR3 has 12 residues. CDR3 nucleotides: TGTGCCATAGGCGAGGTCTACAATGAGCAGTTCTTC. This codes for CAIGEVYNEQFF.

This sequence joins TRBV29-1 and TRBJ2-7; 10 positions agree with TRBD1. Germline V lookup: CDR1 SQVTM, CDR2 ANQGSEA. Germline trimming cut 6 bases from V and 4 bases from J; bases unmatched to any gene: 9. The length of the CDR3 is 14 residues. CDR3 coding DNA: TGCAGCGTGAGTCCCGGGACAGGGGTTTACGAGCAGTACTTC. This sequence encodes CSVSPGTGVYEQYF.

The V gene is TRBV15, the J gene TRBJ2-4; 7 positions match TRBD2. V lost 8 bases to trimming and J lost 10 bases; unmatched junction nucleotides: 14. CDR1 and CDR2 from the germline V gene are LNHNV and YYDKDF (reference sequence). The CDR3 sequence is 14 residues long. The CDR3 loop is CATEGQGPSGIQYF. In DNA form, the CDR3 reads TGTGCCACCGAGGGGCAGGGCCCTAGCGGAATTCAGTACTTC.

The J gene is TRBJ1-1, the V gene TRBV12-3 or TRBV12-4; 8 bases line up with TRBD1. The CDR3 spans 13 residues. The V segment lost 5 bases and the J segment 8 bases; nucleotides outside the gene matches: 7. The CDR3 sequence: CASSREDREEAFF. The CDR3 DNA follows: TGTGCCAGCAGTCGAGAGGACAGGGAGGAAGCTTTCTTT.

This chain joins TRBV6-6 and TRBJ2-6; tentatively, D is TRBD2 (6 bases). The CDR3 has 16 amino acids. Per the germline V gene, CDR1 is MNHNY and CDR2 is SVGAGI (reference sequence). The V and J ends lost 7 bases and 0 bases respectively, with 13 bases between them. The CDR3 loop is CASIDWGVSGANVLTF. The CDR3 DNA reads as TGTGCCAGCATCGATTGGGGGGTCTCTGGGGCCAACGTCCTGACTTTC.

V is TRBV4-2 and J is TRBJ1-1; D is uncertain. Germline CDR1 and CDR2: LGHNA and YNFKEQ. This CDR3 has 13 amino acids. V lost 4 bases to trimming and J lost 4 bases, with 10 bases between them. DNA for the CDR3: TGTGCCAGCAGCCTTTCGGAGGCCACTGAAGCTTTCTTT. It yields the protein CASSLSEATEAFF.

This clone occurred once. The chain is built from TRBV12-3 or TRBV12-4 and TRBJ1-5; D gene unclear. Trimming shortened V by 3 bases and J by 11 bases, and 11 bases separated the two germline ends. CDR3 length equals 12 residues. The CDR3 sequence is CASSFLSGAQHF. The CDR3 bases are TGTGCCAGCAGTTTTTTATCCGGAGCCCAGCATTTT.

The genes are TRBV14 and TRBJ1-1; TRBD1 agrees at 7 bases. Germline CDR1 is SGHDN and CDR2 is FVKESK. This CDR3 is built from 13 residues. With 8 bases clipped from V and 1 base from J, the junction kept 4 bases outside the gene matches. CDR3 nucleotide sequence: TGTGCCAGCGGCTACAGGGGGAACACTGAAGCTTTCTTT. It yields the protein CASGYRGNTEAFF.

The chain is built from TRBV2 and TRBJ1-3, with 12 nucleotides matching TRBD1. After removal of 9 bases from V and 1 base from J, the junction contained 7 bases not matched to a gene. This CDR3 region has 16 residues. The germline V gene has CDR1 SNHLY and CDR2 FYNNEI. Here the CDR3 reads CASDPGQGASGNTIYF. CDR3 DNA sequence: TGTGCCAGTGACCCGGGACAGGGGGCTTCTGGAAACACCATATATTTT.

The J gene is TRBJ2-1, the V gene TRBV7-2; 11 bases fit TRBD2. J gave up 8 bases and V 0 bases, and 3 bases lay outside the gene matches. The CDR3 is 15 amino acids. Germline values: CDR1 SGHTA, CDR2 FQGNSA. The chain's CDR3 is CASSLATSGSHEQFF. Here the CDR3 DNA reads TGTGCCAGCAGCTTAGCCACTAGCGGGAGCCATGAGCAGTTCTTC.

The genes are TRBV15 and TRBJ2-4, with D perhaps matching TRBD2 (5 bases). The germline V gene has CDR1 LNHNV and CDR2 YYDKDF (reference sequence). The CDR3 is made up of 16 amino acids. The V gene lost 3 bases and the J gene lost 3 bases, with 15 bases spanning the gap. CDR3 coding DNA: TGTGCCACCAGCAGCCTAGAGCGAGAGGGCAAAAACATTCAGTACTTC. This encodes CATSSLEREGKNIQYF. Combining the CDR3 with reference TRBV15 and TRBJ2-4 gives the whole variable domain DAMVIQNPRYQVTQFGKPVTLSCSQTLNHNVMYWYQQKSSQAPKLLFHYYDKDFNNEADTPDNFQSRRPNTSFCFLDIRSPGLGDTAMYLCATSSLEREGKNIQYFGAGTRLSVL.

V is TRBV7-8 and J is TRBJ2-5; perhaps TRBD2 as D (5 bases). There are 15 residues in the CDR3. V was trimmed by 2 bases and J by 5 bases, leaving 15 bases between them. Germline V gene data show CDR1 as SGHVS and CDR2 as FQNEAQ. CDR3 in DNA: TGTGCCAGCAGCTTACCGGCCGGGATGGTGGAGACCCAGTACTTC. This encodes CASSLPAGMVETQYF.

The chain combines TRBV2 with TRBJ2-5; 10 bases are shared with TRBD1. Germline CDR1 SNHLY, CDR2 FYNNEI. V was clipped by 7 bases and J by 5 bases; unmatched bases: 7. The CDR3 contains 14 residues. The CDR3 region has the DNA TGTGCCAGCACTCCGGGACAGGGGTATGAGACCCAGTACTTC. It specifies CASTPGQGYETQYF.

This clone was found once. CDR3 in amino acids: CATSRDRVSVGYTF. CDR3 sequence (DNA): TGTGCCACCAGCAGAGATCGGGTGTCGGTAGGCTACACCTTC. The rearrangement uses TRBV15 and TRBJ1-2; D is unresolved. Trimming left V 0 bases short and J 8 bases short, with 13 bases between. The CDR3 has 14 amino acids. Germline V gene sequence: CDR1 LNHNV, CDR2 YYDKDF (reference sequence).

V and J are TRBV28 and TRBJ1-5; TRBD1 matches 8 bases. The germline V gene encodes CDR1 MDHEN and CDR2 SYDVKM. Unmatched junction bases numbered 2, after V lost 2 bases and J lost 2 bases. This CDR3 comprises 15 residues. In nucleotides, the CDR3 is TGTGCCAGCAGTTTAATGGGACAGGGCAATCAGCCCCAGCATTTT. It yields the protein CASSLMGQGNQPQHF.

This chain connects TRBV5-6 to TRBJ2-7; 8 bases match TRBD1. This CDR3 has 16 residues. J gave up 3 bases and V 4 bases, and 12 bases lay outside the gene matches. The germline V gene encodes CDR1 SGHDT and CDR2 YYEEEE. DNA of the CDR3: TGTGCCAGCAGCCGACGCCGGACAGGGTTAGGCTACGAGCAGTACTTC. It is translated as CASSRRRTGLGYEQYF.

The J gene is TRBJ2-1, the V gene TRBV5-6; unclear D gene. Germline V lookup: CDR1 SGHDT, CDR2 YYEEEE. The CDR3 is 11 amino acids. Trimming left V 0 bases short and J 9 bases short, with 4 bases between. CDR3 nucleotide sequence: TGTGCCAGCAGCTTGGATCTTGAGCAGTTCTTC. Residues: CASSLDLEQFF. Full variable domain (missing parts from reference TRBV5-6 and TRBJ2-1): DAGVTQSPTHLIKTRGQQVTLRCSPKSGHDTVSWYQQALGQGPQFIFQYYEEEERQRGNFPDRFSGHQFPNYSSELNVNALLLGDSALYLCASSLDLEQFFGPGTRLTVL.

The chain couples TRBV27 to TRBJ1-1; D is unresolved. The V end was cut by 5 bases, the J end by 4 bases, with 17 bases between. The CDR3 is 15 amino acids. Germline loops: CDR1 MNHEY, CDR2 SMNVEV (reference sequence). The CDR3 nucleotides read TGTGCCAGCAGTCCCTCCCTTTCGGTAATCACTGAAGCTTTCTTT. Its protein is CASSPSLSVITEAFF.

The rearrangement links TRBV5-1 to TRBJ2-5; D is uncertain. Germline-derived CDR1 and CDR2 are SGHRS and YFSETQ. The CDR3 consists of 12 residues. V was cut by 3 bases and J by 5 bases, with 8 bases left in between. The CDR3 loop is CASSSPSETQYF. The CDR3 DNA sequence: TGCGCCAGCAGCTCCCCGAGTGAGACCCAGTACTTC.

This clone has just a few counts. This chain connects TRBV14 to TRBJ2-5; 7 bases align to TRBD1. The CDR3 is 16 amino acids. With V trimmed by 1 base and J by 2 bases, 7 bases remained unmatched. Germline V gene data show CDR1 as SGHDN and CDR2 as FVKESK. For the CDR3, the DNA is TGTGCCAGCAGCCAAGGTGGGGGACAGAGACAAGAGACCCAGTACTTC. This gives the protein CASSQGGGQRQETQYF.

The chain recombines TRBV3-1 (or the pseudogene TRBV3-2) with TRBJ2-7; perhaps TRBD2 as D (5 bases). CDR1 and CDR2 from the germline V gene are LGHDT and YNNKEL (reference sequence). This CDR3 is 13 amino acids long. Trimming stripped 2 bases from V and 5 bases from J, with 10 bases between. Here the CDR3 reads CASSQFGDHEQYF. The CDR3, as DNA: TGTGCCAGCAGCCAATTCGGGGATCACGAGCAGTACTTC.